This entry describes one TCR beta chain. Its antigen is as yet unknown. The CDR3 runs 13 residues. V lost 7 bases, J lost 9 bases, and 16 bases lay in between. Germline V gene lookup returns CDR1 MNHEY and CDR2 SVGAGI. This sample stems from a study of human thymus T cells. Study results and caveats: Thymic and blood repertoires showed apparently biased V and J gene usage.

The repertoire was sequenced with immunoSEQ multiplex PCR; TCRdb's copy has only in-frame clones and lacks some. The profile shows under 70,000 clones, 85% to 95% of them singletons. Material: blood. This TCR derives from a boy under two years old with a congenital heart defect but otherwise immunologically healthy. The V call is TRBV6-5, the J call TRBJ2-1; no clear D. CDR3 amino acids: CASNRARGSEQFF. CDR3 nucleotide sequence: TGTGCCAGCAATCGGGCCCGTGGCAGTGAGCAGTTCTTC.